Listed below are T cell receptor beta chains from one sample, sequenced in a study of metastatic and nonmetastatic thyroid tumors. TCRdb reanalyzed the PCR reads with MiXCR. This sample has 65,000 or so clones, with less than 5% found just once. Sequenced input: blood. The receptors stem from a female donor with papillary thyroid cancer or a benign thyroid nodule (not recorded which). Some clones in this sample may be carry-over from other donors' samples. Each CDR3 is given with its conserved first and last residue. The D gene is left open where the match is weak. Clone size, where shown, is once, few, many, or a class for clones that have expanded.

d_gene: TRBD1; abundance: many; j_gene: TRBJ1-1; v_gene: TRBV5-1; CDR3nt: TGCGCCAGCAGCTTGTTAGACAGGGAAACTGAAGCTTTCTTT; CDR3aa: CASSLLDRETEAFF
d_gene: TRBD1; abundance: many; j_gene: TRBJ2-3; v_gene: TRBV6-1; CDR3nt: TGTGCCAGCAGCTCCACAGGGGACGCAGATACGCAGTATTTT; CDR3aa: CASSSTGDADTQYF
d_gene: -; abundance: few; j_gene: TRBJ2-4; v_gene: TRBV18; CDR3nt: TGTGCCAGCTCACCAGCGGGAAGTGTTCAGTACTTC; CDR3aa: CASSPAGSVQYF
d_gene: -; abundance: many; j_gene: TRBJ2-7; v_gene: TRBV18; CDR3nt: TGTGCCAGCTCACCTAGCCTAGATGGCTACGAGCAGTACTTC; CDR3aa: CASSPSLDGYEQYF
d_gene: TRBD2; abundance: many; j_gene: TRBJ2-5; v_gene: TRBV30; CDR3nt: TGTGCCTGGAGTCCGGGACTAGCGGGATTCCAAGAGACCCAGTACTTC; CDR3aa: CAWSPGLAGFQETQYF
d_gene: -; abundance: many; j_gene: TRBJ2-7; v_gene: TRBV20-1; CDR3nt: TGCAGTGCTAGACCCCCCCGCGGGGACTCCTACGAGCAGTACTTC; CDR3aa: CSARPPRGDSYEQYF
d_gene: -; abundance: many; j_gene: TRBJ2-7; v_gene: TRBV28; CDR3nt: TGTGCCAGCAGTTTATCGGAACCTTGGACAGCGAAGACGATTGAGCAGTACTTC; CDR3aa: CASSLSEPWTAKTIEQYF
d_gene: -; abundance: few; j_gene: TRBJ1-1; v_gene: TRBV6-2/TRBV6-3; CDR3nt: TGTGCCAGCATCGGGGGATGGGGAACGACTGAAGCTTTCTTT; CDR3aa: CASIGGWGTTEAFF
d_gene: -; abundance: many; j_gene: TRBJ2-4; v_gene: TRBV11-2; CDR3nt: TGTGCCAGCAGCCGGATCCGGGACATTCACATTCAGTACTTC; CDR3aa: CASSRIRDIHIQYF
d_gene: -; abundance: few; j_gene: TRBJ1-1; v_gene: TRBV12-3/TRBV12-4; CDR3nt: TGTGCCAGCAGTTTCAGACAGTCTAACACTGAAGCTTTCTTT; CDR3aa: CASSFRQSNTEAFF
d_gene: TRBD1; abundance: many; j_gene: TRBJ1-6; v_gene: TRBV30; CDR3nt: TGTGCCTGGAGCGGGACAGCCGTCCGCCGTTCACCCCTCCACTTT; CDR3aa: CAWSGTAVRRSPLHF
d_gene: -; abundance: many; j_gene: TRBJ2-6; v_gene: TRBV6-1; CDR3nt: TGTGCCAGCAGTGAAGGGTTCTCTGGGGCCAACGTCCTGACTTTC; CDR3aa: CASSEGFSGANVLTF
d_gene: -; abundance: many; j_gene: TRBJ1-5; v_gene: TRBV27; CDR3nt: TGTGCCAGCAGTTTAGTCCCGGGGTCCAGCAATCAGCCCCAGCATTTT; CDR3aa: CASSLVPGSSNQPQHF
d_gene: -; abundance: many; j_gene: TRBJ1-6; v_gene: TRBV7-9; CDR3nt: TGTGCCAGCAGCTCCGCCCAGTTTCCTAATTCACCCCTCCACTTT; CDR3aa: CASSSAQFPNSPLHF
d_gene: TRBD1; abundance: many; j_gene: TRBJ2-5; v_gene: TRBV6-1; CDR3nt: TGTGCCAGCAGGGGGGACAGGGGGCCGAAAGAGACCCAGTACTTC; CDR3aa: CASRGDRGPKETQYF
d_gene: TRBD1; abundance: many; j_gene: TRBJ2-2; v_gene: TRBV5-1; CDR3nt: TGCGCCAGCAGCGGACTGACAGGGGGCTCAGGGGAGCTGTTTTTT; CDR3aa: CASSGLTGGSGELFF
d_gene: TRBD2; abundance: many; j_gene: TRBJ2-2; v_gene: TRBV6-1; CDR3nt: TGTGCCAGCAGTGAAAAAGATCGGGGCGCGGGAGGGCCCGCCGGGGAGCTGTTTTTT; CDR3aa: CASSEKDRGAGGPAGELFF
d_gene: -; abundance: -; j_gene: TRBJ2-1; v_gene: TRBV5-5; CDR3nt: TGTGCCAGCAGCTTTGACTACCAGAGCTCCTACAATGAGCGGTTCTTC; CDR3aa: CASSFDYQSSYNERFF
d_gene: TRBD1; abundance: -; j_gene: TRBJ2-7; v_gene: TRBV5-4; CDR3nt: TGTGCCAGCAGCTTGCAGGGGGCTTACGAGCAGTACTTC; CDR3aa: CASSLQGAYEQYF
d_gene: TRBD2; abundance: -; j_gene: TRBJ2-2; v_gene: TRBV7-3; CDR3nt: TGTGCCAGCAGCCCCTCCCGACTAGCGGGGGACACCGGGGAGCTGTTTTTT; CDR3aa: CASSPSRLAGDTGELFF
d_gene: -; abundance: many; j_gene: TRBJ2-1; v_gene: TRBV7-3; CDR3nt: TGTGCCAGCAGCTTAACGATCAACAATGAGCAGTTCTTC; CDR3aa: CASSLTINNEQFF
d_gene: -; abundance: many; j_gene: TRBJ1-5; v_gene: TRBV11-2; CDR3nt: TGTGCCAGCAGCTTAGGTAGCAGGGGCTGGAATCAGCCCCAGCATTTT; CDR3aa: CASSLGSRGWNQPQHF
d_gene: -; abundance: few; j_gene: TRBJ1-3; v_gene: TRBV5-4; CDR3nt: TGTGCCAGCAGCTCATTCCAGGGTTCGGGAAACACCATATATTTT; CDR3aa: CASSSFQGSGNTIYF
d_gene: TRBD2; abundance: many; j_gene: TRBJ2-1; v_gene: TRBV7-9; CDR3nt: TGTGCCAGCAGCTTAAAATGGAGGTTAGCGGGAGTACGGAATGAGCAGTTCTTC; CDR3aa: CASSLKWRLAGVRNEQFF
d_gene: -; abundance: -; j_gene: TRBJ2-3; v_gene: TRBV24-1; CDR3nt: TGTGCCACCAGTGAGCAGCGGGGCACAGATACGCAGTATTTT; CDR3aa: CATSEQRGTDTQYF
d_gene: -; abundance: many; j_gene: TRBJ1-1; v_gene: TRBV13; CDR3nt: TGTGCCAGCAGCTTAGCGTCCGGTCCCACTGAAGCTTTCTTT; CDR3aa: CASSLASGPTEAFF